This section outlines one T cell receptor (beta chain) sequence together with its context. The sample comes from a study of blood T cell repertoires in COVID-19. Study context: Both acute and convalescent COVID-19 samples were obtained from the United States, Italy and Spain. In each case, the material was cDNA or gDNA derived from T cells, B-cell-depleted T cells, or PBMCs.

Here immunoSEQ multiplex PCR was the method, and the copy in TCRdb shows in-frame clones only, minus some. The sample lists around 39,000 clones, 90% seen once, with over 10% in the top ten. The CDR3 extends over 18 amino acids. Germline CDR1 reads SGHVS; CDR2 reads FNYEAQ. The V segment lost 5 bases and the J segment 0 bases; nucleotides outside the gene matches: 15. This chain joins TRBV7-6 and TRBJ2-7; 8 bases are a match to TRBD1. This sequence originates from a man in his 70s with acute or convalescent COVID-19. The sample taken for sequencing was peripheral blood. The CDR3 coding sequence is TGTGCCAGCAGCCTTCACTATCCGGGACAGGAGAGCTCCTACGAGCAGTACTTC. Encoded protein: CASSLHYPGQESSYEQYF.